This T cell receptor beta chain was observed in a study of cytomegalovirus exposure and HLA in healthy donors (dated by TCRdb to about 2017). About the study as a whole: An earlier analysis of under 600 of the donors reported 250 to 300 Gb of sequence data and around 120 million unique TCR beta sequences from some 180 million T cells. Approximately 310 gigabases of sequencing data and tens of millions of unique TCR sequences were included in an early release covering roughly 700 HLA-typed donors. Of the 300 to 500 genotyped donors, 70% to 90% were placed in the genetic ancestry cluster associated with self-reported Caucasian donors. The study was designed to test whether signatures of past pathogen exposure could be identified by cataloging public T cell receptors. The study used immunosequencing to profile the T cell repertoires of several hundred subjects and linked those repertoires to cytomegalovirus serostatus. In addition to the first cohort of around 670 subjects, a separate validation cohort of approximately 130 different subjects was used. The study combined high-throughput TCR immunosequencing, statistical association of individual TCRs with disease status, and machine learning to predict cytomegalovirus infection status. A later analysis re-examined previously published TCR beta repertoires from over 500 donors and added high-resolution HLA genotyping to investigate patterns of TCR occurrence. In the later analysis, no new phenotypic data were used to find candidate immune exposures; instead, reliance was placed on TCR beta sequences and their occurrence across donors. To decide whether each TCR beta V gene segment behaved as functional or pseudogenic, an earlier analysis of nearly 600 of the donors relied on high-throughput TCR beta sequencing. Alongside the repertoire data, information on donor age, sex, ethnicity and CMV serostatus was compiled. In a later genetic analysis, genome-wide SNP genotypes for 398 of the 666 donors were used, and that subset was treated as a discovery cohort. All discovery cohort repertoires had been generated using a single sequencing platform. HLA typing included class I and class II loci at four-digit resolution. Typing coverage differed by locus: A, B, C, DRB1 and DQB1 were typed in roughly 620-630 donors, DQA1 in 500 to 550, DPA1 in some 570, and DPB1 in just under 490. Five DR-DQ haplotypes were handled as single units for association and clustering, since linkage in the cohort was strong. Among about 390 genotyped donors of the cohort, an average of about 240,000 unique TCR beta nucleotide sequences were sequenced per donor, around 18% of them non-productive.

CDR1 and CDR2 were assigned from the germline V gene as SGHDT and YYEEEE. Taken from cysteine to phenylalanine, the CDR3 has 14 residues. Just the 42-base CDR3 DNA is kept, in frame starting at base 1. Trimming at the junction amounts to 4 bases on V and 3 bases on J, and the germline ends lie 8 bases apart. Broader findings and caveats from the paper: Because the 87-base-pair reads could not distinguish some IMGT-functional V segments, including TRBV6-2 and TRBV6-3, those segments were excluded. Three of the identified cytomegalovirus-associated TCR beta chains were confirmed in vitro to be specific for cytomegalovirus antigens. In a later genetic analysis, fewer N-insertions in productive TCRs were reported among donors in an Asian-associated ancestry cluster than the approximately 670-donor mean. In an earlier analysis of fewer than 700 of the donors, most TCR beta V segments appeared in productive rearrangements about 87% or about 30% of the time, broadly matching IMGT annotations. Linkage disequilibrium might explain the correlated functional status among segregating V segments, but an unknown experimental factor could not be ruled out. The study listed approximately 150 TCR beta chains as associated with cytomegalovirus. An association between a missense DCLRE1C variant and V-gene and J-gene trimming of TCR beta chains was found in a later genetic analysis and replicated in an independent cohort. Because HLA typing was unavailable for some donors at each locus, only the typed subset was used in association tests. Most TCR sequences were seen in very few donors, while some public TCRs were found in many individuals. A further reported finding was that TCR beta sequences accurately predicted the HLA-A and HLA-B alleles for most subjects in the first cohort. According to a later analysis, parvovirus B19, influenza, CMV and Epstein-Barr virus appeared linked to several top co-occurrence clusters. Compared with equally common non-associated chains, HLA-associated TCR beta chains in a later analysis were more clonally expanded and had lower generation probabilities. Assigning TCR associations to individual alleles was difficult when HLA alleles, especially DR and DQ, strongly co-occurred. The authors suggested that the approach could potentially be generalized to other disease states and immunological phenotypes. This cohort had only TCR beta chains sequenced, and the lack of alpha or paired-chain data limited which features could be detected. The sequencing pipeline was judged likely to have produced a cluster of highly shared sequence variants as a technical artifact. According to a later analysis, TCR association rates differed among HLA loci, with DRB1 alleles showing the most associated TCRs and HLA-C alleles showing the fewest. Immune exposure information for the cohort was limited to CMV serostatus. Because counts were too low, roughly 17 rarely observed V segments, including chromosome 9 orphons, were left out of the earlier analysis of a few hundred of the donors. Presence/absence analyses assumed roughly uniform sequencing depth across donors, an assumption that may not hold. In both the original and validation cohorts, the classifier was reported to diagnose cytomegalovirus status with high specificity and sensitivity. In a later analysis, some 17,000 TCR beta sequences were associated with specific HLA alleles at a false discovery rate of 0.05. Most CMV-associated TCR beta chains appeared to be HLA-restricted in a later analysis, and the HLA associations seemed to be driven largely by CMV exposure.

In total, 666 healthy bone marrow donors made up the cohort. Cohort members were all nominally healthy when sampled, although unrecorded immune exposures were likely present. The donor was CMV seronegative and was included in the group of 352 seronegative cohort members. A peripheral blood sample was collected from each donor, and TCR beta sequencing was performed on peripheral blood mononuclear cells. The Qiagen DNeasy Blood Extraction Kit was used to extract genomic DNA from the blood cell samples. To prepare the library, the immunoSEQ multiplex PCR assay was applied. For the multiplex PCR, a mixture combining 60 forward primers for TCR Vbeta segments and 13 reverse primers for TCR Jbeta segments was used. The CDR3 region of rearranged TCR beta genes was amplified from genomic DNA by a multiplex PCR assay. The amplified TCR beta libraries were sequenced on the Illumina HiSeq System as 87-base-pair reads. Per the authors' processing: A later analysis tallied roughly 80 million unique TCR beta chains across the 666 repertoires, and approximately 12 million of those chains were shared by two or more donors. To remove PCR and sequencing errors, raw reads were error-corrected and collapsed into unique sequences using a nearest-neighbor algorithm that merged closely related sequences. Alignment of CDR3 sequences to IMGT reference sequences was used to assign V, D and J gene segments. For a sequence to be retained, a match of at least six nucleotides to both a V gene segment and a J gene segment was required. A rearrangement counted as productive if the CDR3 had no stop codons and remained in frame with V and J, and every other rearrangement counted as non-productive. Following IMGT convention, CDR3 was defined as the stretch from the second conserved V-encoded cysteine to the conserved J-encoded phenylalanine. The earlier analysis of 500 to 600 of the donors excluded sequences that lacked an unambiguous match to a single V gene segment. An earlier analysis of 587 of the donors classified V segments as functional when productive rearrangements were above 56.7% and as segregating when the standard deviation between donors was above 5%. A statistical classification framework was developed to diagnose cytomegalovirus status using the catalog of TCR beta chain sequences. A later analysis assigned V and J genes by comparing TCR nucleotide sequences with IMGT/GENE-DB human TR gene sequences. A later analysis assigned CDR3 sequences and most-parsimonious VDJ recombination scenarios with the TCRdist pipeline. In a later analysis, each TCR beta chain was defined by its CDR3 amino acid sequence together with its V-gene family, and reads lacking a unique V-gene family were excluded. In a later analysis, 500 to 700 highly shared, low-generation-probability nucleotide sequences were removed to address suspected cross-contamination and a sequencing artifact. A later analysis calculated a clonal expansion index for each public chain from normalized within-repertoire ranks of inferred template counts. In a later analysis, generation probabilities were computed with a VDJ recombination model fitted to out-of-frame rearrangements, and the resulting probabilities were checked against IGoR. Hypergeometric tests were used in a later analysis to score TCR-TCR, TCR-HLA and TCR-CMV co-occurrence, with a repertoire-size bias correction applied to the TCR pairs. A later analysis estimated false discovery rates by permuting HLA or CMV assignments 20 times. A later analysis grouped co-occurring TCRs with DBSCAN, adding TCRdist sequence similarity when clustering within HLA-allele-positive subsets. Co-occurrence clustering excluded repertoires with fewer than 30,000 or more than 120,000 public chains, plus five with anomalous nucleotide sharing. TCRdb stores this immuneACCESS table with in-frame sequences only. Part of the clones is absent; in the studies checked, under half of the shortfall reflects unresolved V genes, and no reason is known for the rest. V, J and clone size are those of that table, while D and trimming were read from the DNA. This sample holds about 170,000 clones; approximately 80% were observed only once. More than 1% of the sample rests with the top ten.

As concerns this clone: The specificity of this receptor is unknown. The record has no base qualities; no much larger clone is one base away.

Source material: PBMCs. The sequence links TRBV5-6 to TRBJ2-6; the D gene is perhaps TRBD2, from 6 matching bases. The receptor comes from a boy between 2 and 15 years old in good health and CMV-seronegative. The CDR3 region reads CASSAGYGANVLTF. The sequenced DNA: TGTGCCAGCAGCGCGGGATATGGGGCCAACGTCCTGACTTTC.